This is a list of T cell receptor beta chains from one sample in a study of human T cells and chemical hapten exposure. From the RACE reads, TCRdb called clonotypes with MiXCR, one entry per CDR3 protein. The sample lists 130,000 or so distinct CDR3 sequences, about 8.2% occurring once. Sequences were obtained from whole blood. These receptor sequences come from a male donor in good health. Some clones in this sample may be carry-over from other donors' samples. CDR3s include the opening cysteine and the closing phenylalanine or tryptophan. The order of the fields is J gene, D gene, V gene, clone size, CDR3 DNA, CDR3 protein. A D gene is named only where the DNA matches it firmly. Expanded clones are given a class, and other clones once, few, many or no size at all.

j_call: TRBJ1-1
d_call: TRBD1
v_call: TRBV12-3/TRBV12-4
clone_size: few
cdr3_nt: TGTGCCAGCAGACAGGGGTGGAACACTGAAGCTTTCTTT
cdr3_aa: CASRQGWNTEAFF

j_call: TRBJ1-1
d_call: -
v_call: TRBV5-1
clone_size: -
cdr3_nt: TGCGCCAGCAGCTTGGCGGAGGGTCCTGAAGCTTTCTTT
cdr3_aa: CASSLAEGPEAFF

j_call: TRBJ2-3
d_call: -
v_call: TRBV7-9
clone_size: -
cdr3_nt: TGTGCCAGCAACCCGGGGGCAGGCCTCACAGATACGCAGTATTTT
cdr3_aa: CASNPGAGLTDTQYF

j_call: TRBJ2-4
d_call: -
v_call: TRBV7-8
clone_size: few
cdr3_nt: TGTGCCAGCAGCCAACTCAGGGTTATTGCCAAAAACATTCAGTACTTC
cdr3_aa: CASSQLRVIAKNIQYF

j_call: TRBJ2-5
d_call: TRBD1
v_call: TRBV7-9
clone_size: many
cdr3_nt: TGTGCCAGCAGCCTAGGGACAGGCAAAGAGACCCAGTACTTC
cdr3_aa: CASSLGTGKETQYF

j_call: TRBJ1-2
d_call: -
v_call: TRBV20-1
clone_size: few
cdr3_nt: TGCAGTGCTAGTGTTGGGAATGTGGCAAGACGTCTGGGGGGCTACACCTTC
cdr3_aa: CSASVGNVARRLGGYTF

j_call: TRBJ1-1
d_call: -
v_call: TRBV28
clone_size: few
cdr3_nt: TGTGCCAGCAGTCCCCCTGGGAGGGGGGGAAACACTGAAGCTTTCTTT
cdr3_aa: CASSPPGRGGNTEAFF

j_call: TRBJ2-5
d_call: -
v_call: TRBV7-9
clone_size: many
cdr3_nt: TGTGCCAGCAGCTCGTACCAAGAGACCCAGTACTTC
cdr3_aa: CASSSYQETQYF

j_call: TRBJ2-1
d_call: TRBD2
v_call: TRBV2
clone_size: -
cdr3_nt: TGTGCCAGCAGCGGGACTAGCGGGAGTCGGGGCAATGAGCAGTTCTTC
cdr3_aa: CASSGTSGSRGNEQFF

j_call: TRBJ2-7
d_call: TRBD1
v_call: TRBV27
clone_size: few
cdr3_nt: TGTGCCAGCAGTTTATACGGGGACAGGGAGGACTACGAGCAGTACTTC
cdr3_aa: CASSLYGDREDYEQYF

j_call: TRBJ2-5
d_call: -
v_call: TRBV19
clone_size: few
cdr3_nt: TGTGCCAGTAGCCGATGGCCCTCTCAAGAGACCCAGTACTTC
cdr3_aa: CASSRWPSQETQYF

j_call: TRBJ1-1
d_call: -
v_call: TRBV6-1
clone_size: -
cdr3_nt: TGTGCCAGCAGTGAAGGGACCCACACTGAAGCTTTCTTT
cdr3_aa: CASSEGTHTEAFF

j_call: TRBJ2-3
d_call: TRBD1
v_call: TRBV29-1
clone_size: few
cdr3_nt: TGCAGCGTTCGGACAGGGACAGATACGCAGTATTTT
cdr3_aa: CSVRTGTDTQYF

j_call: TRBJ1-1
d_call: -
v_call: TRBV6-1
clone_size: -
cdr3_nt: TGTGCCAGCAGTGTTACCGGGTACACTGAAGCTTTCTTT
cdr3_aa: CASSVTGYTEAFF

j_call: TRBJ2-3
d_call: -
v_call: TRBV7-2
clone_size: many
cdr3_nt: TGTGCCAGCAGCTTAGACGCAGATACGCAGTATTTT
cdr3_aa: CASSLDADTQYF

j_call: TRBJ2-1
d_call: -
v_call: TRBV20-1
clone_size: few
cdr3_nt: TGCAGTGCTAGAGGGATCCAAGGTGGGGACAATGAGCAGTTCTTC
cdr3_aa: CSARGIQGGDNEQFF

j_call: TRBJ1-2
d_call: -
v_call: TRBV2
clone_size: many
cdr3_nt: TGTGCCAGCATTCCGGGGGGGGACAACTATGGCTACACCTTC
cdr3_aa: CASIPGGDNYGYTF

j_call: TRBJ2-1
d_call: -
v_call: TRBV7-2
clone_size: -
cdr3_nt: TGTGCCAGCAGCTTGAATGGGGCGGGGTACTCCTACAATGAGCAGTTCTTC
cdr3_aa: CASSLNGAGYSYNEQFF

j_call: TRBJ2-1
d_call: TRBD2
v_call: TRBV9
clone_size: -
cdr3_nt: TGTGCCAGCAGCGGAGGGGTGTCTAGCGGGAGGGATGAGCAGTTCTTC
cdr3_aa: CASSGGVSSGRDEQFF

j_call: TRBJ2-7
d_call: -
v_call: TRBV7-9
clone_size: -
cdr3_nt: TGTGCCAGCAGCCCCGAGTGGGGCGAGCAGTACTTC
cdr3_aa: CASSPEWGEQYF

j_call: TRBJ2-5
d_call: -
v_call: TRBV10-3
clone_size: few
cdr3_nt: TGTGCCATCAGTCCCCAGGCCGACTACCAAGAGACCCAGTACTTC
cdr3_aa: CAISPQADYQETQYF

j_call: TRBJ2-2
d_call: -
v_call: TRBV7-2
clone_size: -
cdr3_nt: TGTGCCAGCAGCCGACAGAGGGTTGTATCAACCTGGGAGCTGTTTTTT
cdr3_aa: CASSRQRVVSTWELFF

j_call: TRBJ2-1
d_call: TRBD1
v_call: TRBV20-1
clone_size: -
cdr3_nt: TGCAGTGCTCTTAGGGACAGGTTACGAAGCTCCTACAATGAGCAGTTCTTC
cdr3_aa: CSALRDRLRSSYNEQFF

j_call: TRBJ2-1
d_call: TRBD2
v_call: TRBV6-1
clone_size: few
cdr3_nt: TGTGCCAGCAGTCCAGGACTAGCGGGAGTCGGCAATGAGCAGTTCTTC
cdr3_aa: CASSPGLAGVGNEQFF

j_call: TRBJ2-7
d_call: -
v_call: TRBV5-1
clone_size: few
cdr3_nt: TGCGCCAGCAGCTTAGGGTACGGATCCTACGAGCAGTACTTC
cdr3_aa: CASSLGYGSYEQYF

j_call: TRBJ1-2
d_call: TRBD1
v_call: TRBV27
clone_size: few
cdr3_nt: TGTGCCAGCAGTTTGGGATTCGGGACAGGGGACTATGGCTACACCTTC
cdr3_aa: CASSLGFGTGDYGYTF

j_call: TRBJ2-1
d_call: -
v_call: TRBV29-1
clone_size: many
cdr3_nt: TGCAGCGTTGAGGCCAGGGGCTCCTACAATGAGCAGTTCTTC
cdr3_aa: CSVEARGSYNEQFF

j_call: TRBJ1-1
d_call: TRBD1
v_call: TRBV6-1
clone_size: -
cdr3_nt: TGTGCCAGCAGTTCTCTGGAGGGGGCGAACACTGAAGCTTTCTTT
cdr3_aa: CASSSLEGANTEAFF

j_call: TRBJ1-2
d_call: TRBD1
v_call: TRBV6-5
clone_size: -
cdr3_nt: TGTGCCAGCAGCTCCCCGCGGGACAGAAGGGGATCTAACTATGGCTACACCTTC
cdr3_aa: CASSSPRDRRGSNYGYTF

j_call: TRBJ1-6
d_call: -
v_call: TRBV9
clone_size: few
cdr3_nt: TGTGCCAGCAGCGTAAGGGAGGGGGGTTCACCCCTCCACTTT
cdr3_aa: CASSVREGGSPLHF

j_call: TRBJ1-1
d_call: -
v_call: TRBV5-6
clone_size: -
cdr3_nt: TGTGCCAGCAGCTTCTTTAACACTGAAGCTTTCTTT
cdr3_aa: CASSFFNTEAFF

j_call: TRBJ2-3
d_call: -
v_call: TRBV20-1
clone_size: few
cdr3_nt: TGCAGTGCTTATACATCCAATACGCAGTATTTT
cdr3_aa: CSAYTSNTQYF

j_call: TRBJ1-2
d_call: TRBD1
v_call: TRBV7-9
clone_size: many
cdr3_nt: TGTGCCAGCAGCTTAGAGGGGGCGCCGCCCAGAAACTATGGCTACACCTTC
cdr3_aa: CASSLEGAPPRNYGYTF

j_call: TRBJ2-3
d_call: -
v_call: TRBV7-7
clone_size: -
cdr3_nt: TGTGCCAGCAGCTTAGGCGACGGTGATACGCAGTATTTT
cdr3_aa: CASSLGDGDTQYF

j_call: TRBJ2-7
d_call: TRBD1
v_call: TRBV7-9
clone_size: many
cdr3_nt: TGTGCCAGCAGCTCCCCGACAGGGGCCTCCTACGAGCAGTACTTC
cdr3_aa: CASSSPTGASYEQYF

j_call: TRBJ2-3
d_call: -
v_call: TRBV29-1
clone_size: few
cdr3_nt: TGCAGCGTTGAACGACAGAACACAGATACGCAGTATTTT
cdr3_aa: CSVERQNTDTQYF

j_call: TRBJ2-7
d_call: -
v_call: TRBV27
clone_size: -
cdr3_nt: TGTGCCAGCAGTTTAAAGGGGTGGTACTCCTACGAGCAGTACTTC
cdr3_aa: CASSLKGWYSYEQYF

j_call: TRBJ1-1
d_call: TRBD1
v_call: TRBV5-1
clone_size: many
cdr3_nt: TGCGCCAGCAGCCCGACAGGGCTTAACACTGAAGCTTTCTTT
cdr3_aa: CASSPTGLNTEAFF

j_call: TRBJ2-7
d_call: -
v_call: TRBV7-9
clone_size: few
cdr3_nt: TGTGCCAGCAGCTTACGGATACAGGGCTCCTACGAGCAGTACTTC
cdr3_aa: CASSLRIQGSYEQYF